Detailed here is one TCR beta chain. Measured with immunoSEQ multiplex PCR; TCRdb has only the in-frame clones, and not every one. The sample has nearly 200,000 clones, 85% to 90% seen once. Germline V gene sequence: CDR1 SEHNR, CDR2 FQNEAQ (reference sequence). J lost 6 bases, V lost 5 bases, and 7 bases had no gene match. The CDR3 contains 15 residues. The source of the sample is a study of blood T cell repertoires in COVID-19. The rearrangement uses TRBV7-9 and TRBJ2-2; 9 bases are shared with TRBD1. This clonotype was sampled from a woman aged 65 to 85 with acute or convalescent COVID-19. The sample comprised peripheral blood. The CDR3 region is CASSQRRDRAGELFF. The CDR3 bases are TGTGCCAGCAGCCAACGCCGGGACAGGGCCGGGGAGCTGTTTTTT.